This TCR beta chain came from a study of T cells in Graves' hyperthyroidism and ophthalmopathy (dated by TCRdb to the late 2010s). About the full investigation: Peripheral blood samples were taken at initial diagnosis, before any treatment was given. Thyroid tissue and blood T-cell repertoires from about six Graves' hyperthyroidism patients were also compared in the study. Whether ophthalmopathy could be predicted prospectively was tested in an independent validation cohort made up of 18 to 20 hyperthyroidism patients plus 17 patients who later progressed to ophthalmopathy. The paper reports TCR Vbeta CDR3 sequencing of 140 or so peripheral blood samples: fewer than 50 ophthalmopathy, some 80 hyperthyroidism and about 17 progressor patients. For training and testing, the 100 or so patients in the discovery cohort were randomly divided in a 7:3 ratio. A discovery cohort of about a hundred patients, roughly 40 with Graves' ophthalmopathy and about 58 with stable Graves' hyperthyroidism, was used to find distinguishing TCR V-J signatures. After blood sampling, hyperthyroidism patients were treated with methimazole at a starting dose of 30 mg daily, and ophthalmopathy patients were treated with high-dose intravenous methylprednisolone. Study-wide conclusions, independent of this receptor: A 13 V-J signature model separated ophthalmopathy from stable hyperthyroidism, with roughly 88% sensitivity and approximately 81% specificity in cross-validation and 80%/75% in testing. In validation, progression to ophthalmopathy was predicted by the model with more than 65% sensitivity and roughly 72% specificity, a median of about 6 months before onset. Sample size was not statistically predetermined, and investigators were not blinded to group allocation. Most expanded thyroid clonotypes (frequency above 0.001) were also detected in blood, a finding suggesting that blood repertoires may reflect thyroid immune responses.

Amplification of TCR beta CDR3 regions was carried out from RNA transcripts. For the first round of RT-PCR on the TCR CDR3, the HTBI primer set was used together with the Qiagen OneStep RT-PCR kit. Libraries were constructed in a second round of multiplex PCR, after which size selection and purification were carried out. Sequencing of the libraries was done on an Illumina HiSeq2000 using paired-end 100 bp reads. In the source study's methods: SOAPnuke was used to process the raw data, throwing out any read that contained adapters or uncalled bases, had a mean Phred below 15, or lacked an exact constant-primer or identifier match. COPE v1.2.5 was used to merge the high-quality paired reads, and each unique nucleotide sequence was defined as a clonotype. MiTCR v1.1 was used to align clonotypes to the IMGT TRBV, TRBD and TRBJ reference segments. The analysis was restricted to V-J combinations with a frequency above 0.0001, which together covered about 99% of the repertoires. The TCS score was defined as the ratio of F50 (clonal expansion) to E x V (chaos), calculated using BLOSUM62-based TCRdist between CDR3 peptides within each V-J. Welch's t-statistics and random forest reduced around 520 V-J features to 13, which were used in a naive Bayes classifier (R e1071). TCRdb cleaned the public reads at Q25 with fastp, built clones with MiXCR and kept in-frame beta chains. When rows share a CDR3 protein, they turn into one entry using the most common DNA and genes. TCRdb's processing, not the study's, gives the V and J calls here. This sample comprises about 600,000 distinct CDR3 sequences, about 16% of them detected only once. The ten largest clones represent roughly 3.3% of the sample.

Ophthalmopathy patients had moderately to severely active disease, Clinical Activity Score of at least 3, NOSPECS grade of at least 4, and duration under 3 months. Any patient with an uncontrolled infection, another autoimmune disease, pregnancy or lactation was excluded. Diagnoses relied on clinical symptoms, serum thyroxine and TRAb, thyroid ultrasound and orbital computed tomography. PBMCs were separated from 10 ml of fresh peripheral blood using Ficoll-Paque density gradient centrifugation. Trizol reagent was used to extract total RNA, and RNA quality was then checked on an Agilent 2100 Bioanalyzer. Sequences MNHNS (CDR1) and SASEGT (CDR2) are obtained from the germline V gene. Inclusive of the bounding cysteine and phenylalanine, the CDR3 is 15 residues long. The DNA shown is the 45-base CDR3, in frame from base 1. A word on this clonotype: The antigen it binds to is not known. A much bigger clone sits one base away, suggesting this may be a read error.

The receptor was isolated from a woman aged 40 to 50 with Graves' ophthalmopathy. The sample was blood. The chain joins TRBV6-1 to TRBJ2-3; 5 matching bases give a weak D call of TRBD1. The CDR3 region has the sequence CTSSRTRAATDTQYF. The DNA sequence reads TGTACCAGCAGTCGGACCAGGGCTGCCACAGATACGCAGTATTTT.